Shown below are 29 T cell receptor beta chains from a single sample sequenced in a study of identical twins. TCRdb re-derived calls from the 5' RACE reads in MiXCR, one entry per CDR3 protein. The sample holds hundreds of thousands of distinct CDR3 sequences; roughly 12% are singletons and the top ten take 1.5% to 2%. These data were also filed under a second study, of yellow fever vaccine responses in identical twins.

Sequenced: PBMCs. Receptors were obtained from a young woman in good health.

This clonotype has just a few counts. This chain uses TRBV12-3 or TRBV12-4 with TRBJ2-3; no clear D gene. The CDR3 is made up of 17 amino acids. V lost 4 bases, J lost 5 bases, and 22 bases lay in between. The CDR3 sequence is CASSSPITQTLGDTQYF. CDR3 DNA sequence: TGTGCCAGCAGTTCCCCCATAACGCAAACCCTGGGAGATACGCAGTATTTT.

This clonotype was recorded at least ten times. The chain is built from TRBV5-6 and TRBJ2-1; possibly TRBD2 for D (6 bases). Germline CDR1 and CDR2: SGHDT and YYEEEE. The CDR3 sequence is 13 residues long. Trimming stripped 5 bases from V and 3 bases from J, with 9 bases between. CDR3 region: CASSLAYYNEQFF. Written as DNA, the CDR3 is TGTGCCAGCAGTCTAGCGTACTACAATGAGCAGTTCTTC.

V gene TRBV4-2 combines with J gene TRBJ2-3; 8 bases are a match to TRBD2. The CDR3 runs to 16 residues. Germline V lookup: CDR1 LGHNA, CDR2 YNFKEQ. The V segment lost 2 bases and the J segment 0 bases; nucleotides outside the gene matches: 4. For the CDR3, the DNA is TGTGCCAGCAGCCAAAGCGGGGGTTCCAGCACAGATACGCAGTATTTT. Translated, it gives CASSQSGGSSTDTQYF.

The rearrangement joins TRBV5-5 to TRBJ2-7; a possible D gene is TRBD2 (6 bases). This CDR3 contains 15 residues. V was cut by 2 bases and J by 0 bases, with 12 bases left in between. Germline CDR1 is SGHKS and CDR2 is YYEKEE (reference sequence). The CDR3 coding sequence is TGTGCCAGCAGCTTTGATAGCGGTCCCTCCTACGAGCAGTACGTC. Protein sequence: CASSFDSGPSYEQYV.

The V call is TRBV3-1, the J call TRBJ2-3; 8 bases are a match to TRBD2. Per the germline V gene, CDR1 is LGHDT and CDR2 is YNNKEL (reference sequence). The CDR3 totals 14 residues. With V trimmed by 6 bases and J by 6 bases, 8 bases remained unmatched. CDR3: CASRSAGESDTQYF. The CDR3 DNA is TGTGCCAGCAGATCAGCGGGGGAGTCCGATACGCAGTATTTT.

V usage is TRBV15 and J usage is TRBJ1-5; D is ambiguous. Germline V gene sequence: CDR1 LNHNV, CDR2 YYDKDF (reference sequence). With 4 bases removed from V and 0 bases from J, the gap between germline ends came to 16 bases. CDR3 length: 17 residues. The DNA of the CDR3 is TGTGCCACCAGCACCGACCCCCCGGGGTATAGCAATCAGCCCCAGCATTTT. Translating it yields CATSTDPPGYSNQPQHF.

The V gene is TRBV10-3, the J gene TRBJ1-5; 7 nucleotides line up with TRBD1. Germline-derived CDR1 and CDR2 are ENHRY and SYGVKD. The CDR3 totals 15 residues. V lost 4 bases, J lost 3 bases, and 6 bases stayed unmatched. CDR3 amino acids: CAISATGAYNQPQHF. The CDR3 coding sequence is TGTGCCATCAGTGCTACAGGGGCTTACAATCAGCCCCAGCATTTT.

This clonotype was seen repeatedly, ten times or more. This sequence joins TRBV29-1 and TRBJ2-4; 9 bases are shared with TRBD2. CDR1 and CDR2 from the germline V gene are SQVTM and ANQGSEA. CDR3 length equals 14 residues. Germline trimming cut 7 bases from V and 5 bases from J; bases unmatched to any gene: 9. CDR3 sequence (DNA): TGCAGCGCAACGGCGAGACTAGCGGAAAACATTCAGTACTTC. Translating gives CSATARLAENIQYF.

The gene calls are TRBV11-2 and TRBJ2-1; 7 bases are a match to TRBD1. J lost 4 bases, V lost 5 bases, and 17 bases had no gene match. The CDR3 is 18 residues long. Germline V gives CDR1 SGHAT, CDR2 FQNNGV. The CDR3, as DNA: TGTGCCAGCAGCACCAGATGGGTTGGGGACAGCCATTACAATGAGCAGTTCTTC. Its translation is CASSTRWVGDSHYNEQFF.

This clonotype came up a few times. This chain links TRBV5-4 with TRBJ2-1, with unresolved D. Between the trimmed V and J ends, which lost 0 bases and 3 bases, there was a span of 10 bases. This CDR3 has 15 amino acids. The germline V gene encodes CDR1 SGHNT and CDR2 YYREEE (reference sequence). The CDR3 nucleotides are TGTGCCAGCAGCTTGGCCAGGTTTGACTACAATGAGCAGTTCTTC. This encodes CASSLARFDYNEQFF.

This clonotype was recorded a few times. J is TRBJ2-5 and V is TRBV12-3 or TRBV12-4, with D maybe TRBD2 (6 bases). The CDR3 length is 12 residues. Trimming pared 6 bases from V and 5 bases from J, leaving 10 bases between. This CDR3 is CASSGRGETQYF. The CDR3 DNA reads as TGTGCCAGCAGCGGGAGAGGGGAGACCCAGTACTTC.

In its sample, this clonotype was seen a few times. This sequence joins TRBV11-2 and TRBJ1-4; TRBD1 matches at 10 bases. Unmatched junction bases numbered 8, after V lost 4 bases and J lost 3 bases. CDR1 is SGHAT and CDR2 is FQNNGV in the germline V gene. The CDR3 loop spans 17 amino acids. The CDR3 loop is CASSSTGGARANEKLFF. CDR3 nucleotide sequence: TGTGCCAGCAGCTCGACAGGGGGCGCGAGGGCTAATGAAAAACTGTTTTTT.

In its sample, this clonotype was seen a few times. Written as DNA, the CDR3 is TGCAGTGCTAGAGACGAGATTGGGGGGAGGACTTACAATGAGCAGTTCTTC. The encoded protein is CSARDEIGGRTYNEQFF. The chain has TRBV20-1 and TRBJ2-1, with a tentative D call TRBD2 (6 bases). Germline CDR1 DFQATT, CDR2 SNEGSKA (reference sequence). The CDR3 is made up of 17 amino acids. V dropped 0 bases and J dropped 4 bases, with 19 bases sitting between them.

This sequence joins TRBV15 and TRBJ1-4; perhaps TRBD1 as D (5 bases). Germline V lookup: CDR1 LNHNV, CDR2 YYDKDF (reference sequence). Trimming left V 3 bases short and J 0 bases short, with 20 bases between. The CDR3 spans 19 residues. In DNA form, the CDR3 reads TGTGCCACCAGCAGCCAGGGTTTGGCACGTACGGCAACTAATGAAAAACTGTTTTTT. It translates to CATSSQGLARTATNEKLFF.

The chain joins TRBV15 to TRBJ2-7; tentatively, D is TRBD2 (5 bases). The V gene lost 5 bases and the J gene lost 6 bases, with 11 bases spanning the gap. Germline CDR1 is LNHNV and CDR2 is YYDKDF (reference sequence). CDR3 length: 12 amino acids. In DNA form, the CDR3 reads TGTGCCACCAGCCGGGATAAGGCCGAGCAGTACGTC. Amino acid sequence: CATSRDKAEQYV.

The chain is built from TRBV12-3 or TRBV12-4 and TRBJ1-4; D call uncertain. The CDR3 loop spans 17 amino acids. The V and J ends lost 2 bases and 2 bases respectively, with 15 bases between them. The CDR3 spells CASSLRGISSTNEKLFF. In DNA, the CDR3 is TGTGCCAGCAGTTTACGTGGGATCAGTAGTACTAATGAAAAACTGTTTTTT.

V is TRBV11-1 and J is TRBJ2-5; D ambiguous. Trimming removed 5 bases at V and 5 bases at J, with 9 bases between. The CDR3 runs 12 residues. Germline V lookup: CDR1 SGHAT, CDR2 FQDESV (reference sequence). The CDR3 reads CASSPDVETQYF. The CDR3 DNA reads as TGTGCCAGCAGCCCCGATGTTGAGACCCAGTACTTC.

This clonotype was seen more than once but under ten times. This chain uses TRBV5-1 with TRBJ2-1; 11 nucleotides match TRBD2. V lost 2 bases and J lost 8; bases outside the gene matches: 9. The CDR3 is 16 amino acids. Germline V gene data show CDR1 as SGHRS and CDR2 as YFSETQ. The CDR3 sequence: CASSFRVAGGVDEQFF. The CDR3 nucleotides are TGCGCCAGCAGCTTTCGAGTAGCGGGAGGGGTTGATGAGCAGTTCTTC.

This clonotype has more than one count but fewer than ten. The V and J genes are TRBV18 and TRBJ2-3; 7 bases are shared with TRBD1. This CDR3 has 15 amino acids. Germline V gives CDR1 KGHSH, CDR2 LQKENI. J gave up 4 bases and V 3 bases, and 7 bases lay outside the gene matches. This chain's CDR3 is CASSPQGDGADTQYF. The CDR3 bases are TGTGCCAGCTCACCTCAGGGGGACGGCGCAGATACGCAGTATTTT.

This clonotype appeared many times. Here the CDR3 DNA reads TGTGCCAGCAGGAATGGAGTAAATAGCAATCAGCCCCAGCATTTT. Amino acids: CASRNGVNSNQPQHF. The chain uses TRBV3-1 and TRBJ1-5, with D hard to call. Germline V gene data show CDR1 as LGHDT and CDR2 as YNNKEL (reference sequence). V was cut by 6 bases and J by 0 bases, with 12 bases left in between. The CDR3 sequence is 15 residues long.

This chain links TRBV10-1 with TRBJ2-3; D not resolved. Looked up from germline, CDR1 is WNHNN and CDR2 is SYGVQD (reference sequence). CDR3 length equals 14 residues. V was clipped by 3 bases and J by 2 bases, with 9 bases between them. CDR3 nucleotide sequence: TGCGCCAGCAGTGACGCTACCAACACAGATACGCAGTATTTT. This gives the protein CASSDATNTDTQYF.

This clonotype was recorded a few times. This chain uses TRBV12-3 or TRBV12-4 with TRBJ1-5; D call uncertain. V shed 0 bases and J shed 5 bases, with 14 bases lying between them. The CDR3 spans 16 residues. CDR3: CASSLAFARDDQPQHF. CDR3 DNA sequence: TGTGCCAGCAGTTTAGCATTCGCCCGGGATGATCAGCCCCAGCATTTT.

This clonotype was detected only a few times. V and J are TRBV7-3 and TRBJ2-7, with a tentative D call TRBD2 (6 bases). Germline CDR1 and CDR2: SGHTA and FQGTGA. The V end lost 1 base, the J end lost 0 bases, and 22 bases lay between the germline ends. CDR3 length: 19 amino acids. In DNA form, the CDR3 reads TGTGCCAGCAGCTTAAGGGCTGTCGGGAAACGGGAGCCCTCCTACGAGCAGTACTTC. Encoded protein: CASSLRAVGKREPSYEQYF. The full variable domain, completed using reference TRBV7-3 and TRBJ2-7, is GAGVSQTPSNKVTEKGKYVELRCDPISGHTALYWYRQSLGQGPEFLIYFQGTGAADDSGLPNDRFFAVRPEGSVSTLKIQRTERGDSAVYLCASSLRAVGKREPSYEQYFGPGTRLTVT.

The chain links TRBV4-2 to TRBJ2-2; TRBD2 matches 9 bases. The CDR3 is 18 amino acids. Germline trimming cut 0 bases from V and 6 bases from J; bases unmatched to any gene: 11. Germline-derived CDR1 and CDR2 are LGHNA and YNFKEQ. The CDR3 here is CASSQDVVLAGFPGELFF. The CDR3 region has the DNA TGTGCCAGCAGCCAAGATGTTGTGCTAGCGGGGTTTCCCGGGGAGCTGTTTTTT.

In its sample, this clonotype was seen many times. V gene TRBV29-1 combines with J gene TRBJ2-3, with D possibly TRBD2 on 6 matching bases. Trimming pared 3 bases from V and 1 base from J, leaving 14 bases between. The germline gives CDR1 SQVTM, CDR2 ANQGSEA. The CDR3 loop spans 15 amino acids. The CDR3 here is CSVDWGGSRTDTQYF. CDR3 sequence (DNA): TGCAGCGTTGATTGGGGAGGCTCTCGCACAGATACGCAGTATTTT.

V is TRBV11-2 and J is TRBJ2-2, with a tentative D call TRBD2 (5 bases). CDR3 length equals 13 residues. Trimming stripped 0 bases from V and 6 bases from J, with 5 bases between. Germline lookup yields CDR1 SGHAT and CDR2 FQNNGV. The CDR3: CASSLELAGELFF. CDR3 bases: TGTGCCAGCAGCTTAGAACTAGCCGGGGAGCTGTTTTTT.

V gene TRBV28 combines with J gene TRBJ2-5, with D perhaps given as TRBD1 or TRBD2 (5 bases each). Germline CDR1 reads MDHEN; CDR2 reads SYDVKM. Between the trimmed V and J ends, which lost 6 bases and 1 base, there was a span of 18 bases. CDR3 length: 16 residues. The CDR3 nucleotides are TGTGCCAGCAGCCCTGGCCCTGGGACCTCCCAAGAGACCCAGTACTTC. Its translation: CASSPGPGTSQETQYF. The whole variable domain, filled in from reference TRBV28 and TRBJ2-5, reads DVKVTQSSRYLVKRTGEKVFLECVQDMDHENMFWYRQDPGLGLRLIYFSYDVKMKEKGDIPEGYSVSREKKERFSLILESASTNQTSMYLCASSPGPGTSQETQYFGPGTRLLVL.

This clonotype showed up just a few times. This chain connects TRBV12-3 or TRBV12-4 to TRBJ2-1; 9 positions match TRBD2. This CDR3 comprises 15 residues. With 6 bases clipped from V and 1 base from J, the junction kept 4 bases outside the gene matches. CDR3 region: CASRTLAGSYNEQFF. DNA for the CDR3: TGTGCCAGCAGGACGCTAGCGGGATCCTACAATGAGCAGTTCTTC.

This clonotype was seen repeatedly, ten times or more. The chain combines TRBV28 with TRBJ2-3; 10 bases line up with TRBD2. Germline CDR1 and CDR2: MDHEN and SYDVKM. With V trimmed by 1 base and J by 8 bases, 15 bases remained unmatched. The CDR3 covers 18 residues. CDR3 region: CASSLYGTSVVWGGTQYF. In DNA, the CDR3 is TGTGCCAGCAGTTTATATGGGACTAGCGTGGTGTGGGGCGGTACGCAGTATTTT.